Shown below are 28 T cell receptor beta chains from a single sample sequenced in a study of graft-versus-host responses after intestinal transplantation. No antigen has been identified for these receptors. Some clones are missing from TCRdb's copy, which holds only in-frame ones; the method was immunoSEQ multiplex PCR. The data contain 25,000 to 30,000 clones, over 80% of them singletons. Material: unstimulated CD4+ T cells sorted from spleen or lymph node cells, obtained before intestinal transplant. These receptors all come from a human donor who received an intestinal transplant.

The rearrangement uses TRBV4-1 and TRBJ2-5; 9 positions agree with TRBD2. Germline V gene data show CDR1 as MGHRA and CDR2 as YSYEKL. V shed 1 base and J 7 bases; nucleotides not matched to a gene: 10. The CDR3 contains 16 residues. CDR3 coding DNA: TGCGCCAGCAGCCAAGGGGGCGGGAGGGGCCTCAGGACCCAGTACTTC. Amino acids: CASSQGGGRGLRTQYF.

The rearrangement joins TRBV6-1 to TRBJ2-1, with D tentatively TRBD2 (6 bases). V was shortened by 0 bases and J by 4 bases, with 10 bases between the two germline ends. Looked up from germline, CDR1 is MNHNS and CDR2 is SASEGT. The length of the CDR3 is 15 residues. The CDR3 region has the DNA TGTGCCAGCAGTGAAGCCCTAGCGCGATACAATGAGCAGTTCTTC. This gives the protein CASSEALARYNEQFF.

The chain combines TRBV10-1 with TRBJ2-1; D is unresolved. This CDR3 contains 14 residues. The ends were cut back, 4 bases at V and 1 base at J, with 8 bases in the middle. Germline V gives CDR1 WNHNN, CDR2 SYGVQD (reference sequence). The CDR3 bases are TGCGCCAGCAGTGCCAGGTTTTCCTACAATGAGCAGTTCTTC. It yields the protein CASSARFSYNEQFF.

The rearrangement links TRBV7-2 to TRBJ2-7, with D possibly being TRBD1 or TRBD2 (6 bases each). Trimming cost V 1 base and J 7 bases, with 14 bases left between them. The length of the CDR3 is 14 residues. Germline V lookup: CDR1 SGHTA, CDR2 FQGNSA. The CDR3 region is CASSLDIVGGEQYF. The CDR3 nucleotides are TGTGCCAGCAGCTTAGATATTGTAGGGGGGGAGCAGTACTTC.

This clone was observed a few times. This rearrangement joins TRBV10-2 to TRBJ2-3; 8 positions agree with TRBD2. Germline V gene sequence: CDR1 WSHSY, CDR2 SAAADI. Trimming at V came to 4 bases and at J to 0 bases, leaving 6 bases not matched to a gene. The CDR3 runs to 16 residues. In nucleotides, the CDR3 is TGCGCCAGCAGTGCTAGGGCTAGCGGGAGCACAGATACGCAGTATTTT. It yields the protein CASSARASGSTDTQYF.

This chain connects TRBV18 to TRBJ2-7; 7 bases map to TRBD2. The germline gives CDR1 KGHSH, CDR2 LQKENI. This CDR3 region has 15 residues. The V gene end was trimmed by 3 bases and the J gene end by 2 bases; junction bases not matched to a gene: 7. The CDR3 loop reads CASSPALAATYEQYF. CDR3 DNA sequence: TGTGCCAGCTCACCGGCGCTAGCGGCAACCTACGAGCAGTACTTC.

This clone has only a few counts. This sequence joins TRBV10-1 and TRBJ1-1; D is unclear. CDR3 size: 12 residues. Trimming shortened V by 4 bases and J by 1 base, and 4 bases separated the two germline ends. Germline V lookup: CDR1 WNHNN, CDR2 SYGVQD (reference sequence). The CDR3: CASSGWNTEAFF. DNA for the CDR3: TGCGCCAGCAGTGGTTGGAACACTGAAGCTTTCTTT.

The chain joins TRBV7-9 to TRBJ1-1, with unresolved D. Germline CDR1 is SEHNR and CDR2 is FQNEAQ (reference sequence). Trimming cost V 5 bases and J 6 bases, with 13 bases left between them. This CDR3 is 13 amino acids long. The CDR3 nucleotides are TGTGCCAGCAGCCACACCGTGAGGCCTGAAGCTTTCTTT. Translating gives CASSHTVRPEAFF.

This chain links TRBV6-4 with TRBJ2-2; D is unclear. Trimming left V 6 bases short and J 4 bases short, with 15 bases between. Germline CDR1 is MRHNA and CDR2 is SNTAGT. The CDR3 loop spans 15 amino acids. The CDR3 here is CASRATPMSTGELFF. The CDR3 DNA reads TGTGCCAGCAGAGCGACCCCAATGAGCACCGGGGAGCTGTTTTTT.

The chain couples TRBV6-1 to TRBJ1-1; 8 bases agree with TRBD1. V lost 1 base to trimming and J lost 0 bases; unmatched junction nucleotides: 7. Germline CDR1 MNHNS, CDR2 SASEGT. The CDR3 is 17 residues long. The CDR3: CASSEGPGGHLNTEAFF. CDR3 DNA sequence: TGTGCCAGCAGTGAAGGGCCAGGGGGCCACCTGAACACTGAAGCTTTCTTT.

This clone was observed once. The genes are TRBV7-9 and TRBJ2-1; the D call may be TRBD1 or TRBD2 (5 bases each). Germline-derived CDR1 and CDR2 are SEHNR and FQNEAQ (reference sequence). This CDR3 comprises 17 residues. Trimming pared 1 base from V and 0 bases from J, leaving 13 bases between. The CDR3 DNA reads as TGTGCCAGCAGCTTAGGGGGACGAGAGAGCTCCTACAATGAGCAGTTCTTC. Encoded protein: CASSLGGRESSYNEQFF.

This chain joins TRBV5-4 and TRBJ2-4; unclear D gene. The CDR3 is made up of 16 amino acids. Per the germline V gene, CDR1 is SGHNT and CDR2 is YYREEE (reference sequence). The V gene lost 0 bases and the J gene lost 0 bases, with 10 bases spanning the gap. The CDR3 reads CASSLGNSAAKNIQYF. The CDR3 region has the DNA TGTGCCAGCAGCTTGGGAAATTCGGCAGCCAAAAACATTCAGTACTTC.

V is TRBV7-9 and J is TRBJ2-1, with D maybe TRBD1 (5 bases). The CDR3 is 13 residues long. V was cut by 6 bases and J by 10 bases, with 16 bases left in between. CDR1 and CDR2 (germline): SEHNR, FQNEAQ (reference sequence). For the CDR3, the DNA is TGTGCCAGCAGACAGACAGTCGTTGGGGAGCAGTTCTTC. As protein: CASRQTVVGEQFF.

This clone showed up just a few times. V is TRBV6-5 and J is TRBJ2-7; D may be TRBD2 (7 bases). The V gene's germline CDR1 is MNHEY and CDR2 SVGAGI. CDR3 length: 11 residues. Deletions cut 7 bases from V and 6 bases from J, with 10 bases between. CDR3 region: CASTRGGEQYF. CDR3 sequence (DNA): TGTGCCAGCACAAGGGGGGGCGAGCAGTACTTC.

The chain recombines TRBV5-5 with TRBJ2-5; 10 nucleotides agree with TRBD2. This CDR3 is 14 amino acids long. Trimming cost V 2 bases and J 3 bases; bases outside gene matches: 1. The germline CDR1 and CDR2 sequences are SGHKS and YYEKEE (reference sequence). The CDR3 sequence is CASSFLAGEETQYF. The CDR3 nucleotides read TGTGCCAGCAGCTTCCTAGCGGGAGAAGAGACCCAGTACTTC.

V usage is TRBV6-5 and J usage is TRBJ1-2, with TRBD1 matching 7 bases. Germline trimming cut 5 bases from V and 5 bases from J; bases unmatched to any gene: 5. Germline loops: CDR1 MNHEY, CDR2 SVGAGI. CDR3 length: 13 amino acids. The CDR3 coding sequence is TGTGCCAGCAGTGTAGGACAGGTGTATGGCTACACCTTC. It yields the protein CASSVGQVYGYTF.

In the case of this clone: In the same sample, other DNA sequences code for this CDR3. The chain joins TRBV7-9 to TRBJ2-5; 12 nucleotides align to TRBD2. Germline V gives CDR1 SEHNR, CDR2 FQNEAQ (reference sequence). Trimming removed 3 bases from V and 5 bases from J; junction bases left unmatched: 7. This CDR3 region has 16 residues. This CDR3 is CASSLGLAGGPETQYF. The CDR3 DNA reads as TGTGCCAGCAGCTTGGGTCTAGCGGGGGGGCCGGAGACCCAGTACTTC.

The genes are TRBV11-1 and TRBJ2-1, with TRBD1 identical over 8 bases. V lost 6 bases to trimming and J lost 1 base; unmatched junction nucleotides: 8. Germline CDR1 SGHAT, CDR2 FQDESV (reference sequence). The CDR3 length is 16 residues. In nucleotides, the CDR3 is TGTGCCAGCAGTCCGCAGGGGGCCATATCCTACAATGAGCAGTTCTTC. This gives the protein CASSPQGAISYNEQFF.

The J gene is TRBJ2-3, the V gene TRBV5-4, with 12 bases that match TRBD2. Germline CDR1 is SGHNT and CDR2 is YYREEE (reference sequence). V shed 4 bases and J 2 bases; nucleotides not matched to a gene: 5. CDR3 length: 16 residues. The CDR3 loop reads CASSLGLAGITDTQYF. The CDR3 DNA sequence: TGTGCCAGCAGCCTAGGACTAGCGGGGATCACAGATACGCAGTATTTT.

This rearrangement joins TRBV7-9 to TRBJ2-7, with 13 bases identical to TRBD2. After removal of 5 bases from V and 5 bases from J, the junction contained 3 bases not matched to a gene. Germline-derived CDR1 and CDR2 are SEHNR and FQNEAQ (reference sequence). The CDR3 is made up of 14 amino acids. The CDR3 sequence is CASSLGLAGDEQYF. The DNA for the CDR3 is TGTGCCAGCAGCCTCGGACTAGCGGGAGACGAGCAGTACTTC.

V gene TRBV6-5 combines with J gene TRBJ1-2, with 9 bases aligning to TRBD1. V shed 5 bases and J 5 bases; nucleotides not matched to a gene: 6. CDR1 and CDR2 (germline): MNHEY, SVGAGI. The CDR3 covers 14 residues. CDR3 nucleotides: TGTGCCAGCAGTATCCGGACAGGGGATTATGGCTACACCTTC. It codes for CASSIRTGDYGYTF.

This chain links TRBV29-1 with TRBJ2-4; 8 nucleotides align to TRBD1. Trimming cost V 6 bases and J 6 bases; bases outside gene matches: 4. The germline gives CDR1 SQVTM, CDR2 ANQGSEA. The CDR3 contains 12 residues. In DNA, the CDR3 is TGCAGCGTGAGACAGGGGACAAACATTCAGTACTTC. Encoded protein: CSVRQGTNIQYF. Full variable domain (missing parts from reference TRBV29-1 and TRBJ2-4): SAVISQKPSRDICQRGTSLTIQCQVDSQVTMMFWYRQQPGQSLTLIATANQGSEATYESGFVIDKFPISRPNLTFSTLTVSNMSPEDSSIYLCSVRQGTNIQYFGAGTRLSVL.

The chain has TRBV7-2 and TRBJ2-1; 12 bases are shared with TRBD2. Germline-derived CDR1 and CDR2 are SGHTA and FQGNSA. The CDR3 sequence is 16 residues long. After removal of 5 bases from V and 4 bases from J, the junction contained 6 bases not matched to a gene. This chain's CDR3 is CASSNRGLAGYNEQFF. CDR3 DNA: TGTGCCAGCAGCAACAGAGGACTAGCGGGATACAATGAGCAGTTCTTC.

V is TRBV5-4 and J is TRBJ2-7; D perhaps matches TRBD1 (5 bases). Germline V gene lookup returns CDR1 SGHNT and CDR2 YYREEE (reference sequence). CDR3 length: 15 residues. The V and J ends lost 1 base and 2 bases respectively, with 13 bases between them. CDR3 residues: CASSLSSTGPYEQYF. Written as DNA, the CDR3 is TGTGCCAGCAGCTTGAGTAGTACAGGCCCCTACGAGCAGTACTTC.

The V gene is TRBV2, the J gene TRBJ1-2, with D perhaps matching TRBD1 (5 bases). This CDR3 has 14 amino acids. V lost 1 base to trimming and J lost 6 bases, with 12 bases between them. CDR1 is SNHLY and CDR2 is FYNNEI in the germline V gene. CDR3 DNA: TGTGCCAGCAGTGAAGTGGCAGGGATGGATGGCTACACCTTC. Translating gives CASSEVAGMDGYTF.

V and J are TRBV9 and TRBJ1-3; D unresolved. Trimming shortened V by 2 bases and J by 1 base, and 7 bases separated the two germline ends. There are 14 residues in the CDR3. Germline values: CDR1 SGDLS, CDR2 YYNGEE. DNA of the CDR3: TGTGCCAGCAGCGTGGCGCCTTCTGGAAACACCATATATTTT. It codes for CASSVAPSGNTIYF. Supplemented by reference TRBV9 and TRBJ1-3, the full variable domain reads DSGVTQTPKHLITATGQRVTLRCSPRSGDLSVYWYQQSLDQGLQFLIQYYNGEERAKGNILERFSAQQFPDLHSELNLSSLELGDSALYFCASSVAPSGNTIYFGEGSWLTVV.

V gene TRBV18 combines with J gene TRBJ2-1; 7 positions match TRBD1. The CDR3 runs to 16 residues. Germline CDR1 reads KGHSH; CDR2 reads LQKENI. V dropped 4 bases and J dropped 10; count of bases not matched to a gene: 16. The CDR3 protein is CASSQSTGPAVSEQFF. DNA of the CDR3: TGTGCCAGCTCACAGTCGACAGGGCCAGCGGTAAGCGAGCAGTTCTTC.

The chain links TRBV30 to TRBJ2-1, with TRBD2 identical over 10 bases. CDR3 length: 15 residues. In germline, CDR1 is GTSNPN, CDR2 SVGIG (reference sequence). The ends lost 1 base at V and 6 bases at J; junction bases unmatched: 6. The CDR3 loop reads CAWSGSSGRINEQFF. The CDR3 DNA sequence: TGTGCCTGGAGTGGGAGTAGCGGGAGGATCAATGAGCAGTTCTTC. Looking up the rest from reference TRBV30 and TRBJ2-1 gives the full variable domain: SQTIHQWPATLVQPVGSPLSLECTVEGTSNPNLYWYRQAAGRGLQLLFYSVGIGQISSEVPQNLSASRPQDRQFILSSKKLLLSDSGFYLCAWSGSSGRINEQFFGPGTRLTVL.